The clone carrying this T cell receptor beta chain was seen only a few times. This specimen includes other DNA sequences encoding the same CDR3. CDR3 length: 13 amino acids. V lost 2 bases and J lost 5, with 9 bases in between. Germline V CDR1 and CDR2: MDHEN, SYDVKM. The entry originates in a study of cytomegalovirus exposure and HLA in healthy donors. Vbeta (60) and Jbeta (13) primers were used in the PCR. Libraries were prepared by immunoSEQ multiplex PCR; TCRdb keeps only in-frame clonotypes and omits some of them. The sample shows some 150,000 clones, 74% of them seen only once. The clonotype originates from a man between 18 and 29 years old in good health and CMV-seropositive. Material: PBMCs. The rearrangement joins TRBV28 to TRBJ1-2; D is unresolved. CDR3 region: CASSLGQLYGYTF. CDR3 nucleotide sequence: TGTGCCAGCAGTTTAGGGCAGCTATATGGCTACACCTTC.